This TCR beta chain stems from a study of T cell responses to AZD1222 COVID-19 vaccine. Findings of the study overall: Regions left unmutated in variants are reportedly the target of nearly half of spike-specific TCRs.

Germline CDR1 is KGHSH and CDR2 is LQKENI. The CDR3 length is 14 residues. V lost 3 bases and J 2 bases, leaving 10 bases between the germline ends. Sequenced by immunoSEQ multiplex PCR; TCRdb stores in-frame clones only, minus some. The table shows 120,000 to 150,000 clones, with approximately 94% occurring only once. A note on this clone: Its antigen remains unidentified.

The gene calls are TRBV18 and TRBJ1-2; D unresolved. The origin of this receptor is an adult in good health. Here the sequenced sample was peripheral blood, taken on day 0 of AZD1222 vaccination. The CDR3 nucleotides read TGTGCCAGCTCACCGAAGGGAGGGAACTATGGCTACACCTTC. As protein: CASSPKGGNYGYTF.